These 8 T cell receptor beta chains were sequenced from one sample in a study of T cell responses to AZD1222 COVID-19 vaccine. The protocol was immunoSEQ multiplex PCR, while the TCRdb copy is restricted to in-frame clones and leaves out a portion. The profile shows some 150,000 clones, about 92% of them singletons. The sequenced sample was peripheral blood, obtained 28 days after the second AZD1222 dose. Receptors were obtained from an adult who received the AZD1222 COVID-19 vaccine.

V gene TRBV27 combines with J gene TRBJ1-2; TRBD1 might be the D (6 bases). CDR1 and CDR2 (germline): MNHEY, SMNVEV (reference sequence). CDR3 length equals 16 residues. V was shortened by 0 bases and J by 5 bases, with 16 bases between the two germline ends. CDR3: CASSLSLDRFGYGYTF. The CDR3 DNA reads TGTGCCAGCAGTTTATCGCTAGACAGGTTCGGATATGGCTACACCTTC.

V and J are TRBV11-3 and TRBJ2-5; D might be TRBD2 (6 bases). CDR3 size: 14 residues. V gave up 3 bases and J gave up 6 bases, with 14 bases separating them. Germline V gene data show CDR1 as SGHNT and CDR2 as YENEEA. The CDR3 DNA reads TGTGCCAGCAGCTTCCGACTAGGTGACAAGACCCAGTACTTC. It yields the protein CASSFRLGDKTQYF. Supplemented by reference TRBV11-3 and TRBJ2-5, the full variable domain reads EAGVVQSPRYKIIEKKQPVAFWCNPISGHNTLYWYLQNLGQGPELLIRYENEEAVDDSQLPKDRFSAERLKGVDSTLKIQPAELGDSAVYLCASSFRLGDKTQYFGPGTRLLVL.

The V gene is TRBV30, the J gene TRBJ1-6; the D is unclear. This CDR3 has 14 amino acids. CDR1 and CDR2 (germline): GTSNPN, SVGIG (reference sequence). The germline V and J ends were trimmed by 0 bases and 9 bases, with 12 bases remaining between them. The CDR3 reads CAWSVLLGGSPLHF. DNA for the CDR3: TGTGCCTGGAGTGTACTTCTGGGAGGTTCACCCCTCCACTTT.

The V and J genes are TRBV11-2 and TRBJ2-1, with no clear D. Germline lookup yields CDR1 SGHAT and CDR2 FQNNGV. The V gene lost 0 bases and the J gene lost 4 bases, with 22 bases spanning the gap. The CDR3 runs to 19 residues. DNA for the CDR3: TGTGCCAGCAGCTTAGATTGGCCAGGCATACCCCGAAGGTACAATGAGCAGTTCTTC. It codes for CASSLDWPGIPRRYNEQFF.

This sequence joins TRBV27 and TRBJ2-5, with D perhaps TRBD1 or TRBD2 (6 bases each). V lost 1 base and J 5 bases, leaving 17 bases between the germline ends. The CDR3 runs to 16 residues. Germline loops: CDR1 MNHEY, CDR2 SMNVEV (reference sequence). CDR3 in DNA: TGTGCCAGCAGTTTATTGGCACAGGGAGGATGGGAGACCCAGTACTTC. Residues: CASSLLAQGGWETQYF.

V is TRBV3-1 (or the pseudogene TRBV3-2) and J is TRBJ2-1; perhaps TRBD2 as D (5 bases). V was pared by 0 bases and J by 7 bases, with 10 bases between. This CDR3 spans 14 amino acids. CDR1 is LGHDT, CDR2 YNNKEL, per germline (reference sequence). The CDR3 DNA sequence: TGTGCCAGCAGCCAAGATTGGGGAGTGAATGAGCAGTTCTTC. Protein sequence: CASSQDWGVNEQFF.

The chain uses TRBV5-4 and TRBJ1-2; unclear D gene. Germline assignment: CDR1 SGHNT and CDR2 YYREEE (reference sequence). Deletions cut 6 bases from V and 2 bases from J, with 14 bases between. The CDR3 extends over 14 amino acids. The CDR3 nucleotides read TGTGCCAGCACATGGCGATCTTTAAACTATGGCTACACCTTC. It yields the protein CASTWRSLNYGYTF.

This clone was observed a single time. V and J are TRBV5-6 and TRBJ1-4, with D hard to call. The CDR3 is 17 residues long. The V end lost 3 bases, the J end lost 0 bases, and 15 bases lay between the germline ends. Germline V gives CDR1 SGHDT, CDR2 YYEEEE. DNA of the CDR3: TGTGCCAGCAGCTACGGGATTGGCATAGCAACTAATGAAAAACTGTTTTTT. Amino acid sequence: CASSYGIGIATNEKLFF.